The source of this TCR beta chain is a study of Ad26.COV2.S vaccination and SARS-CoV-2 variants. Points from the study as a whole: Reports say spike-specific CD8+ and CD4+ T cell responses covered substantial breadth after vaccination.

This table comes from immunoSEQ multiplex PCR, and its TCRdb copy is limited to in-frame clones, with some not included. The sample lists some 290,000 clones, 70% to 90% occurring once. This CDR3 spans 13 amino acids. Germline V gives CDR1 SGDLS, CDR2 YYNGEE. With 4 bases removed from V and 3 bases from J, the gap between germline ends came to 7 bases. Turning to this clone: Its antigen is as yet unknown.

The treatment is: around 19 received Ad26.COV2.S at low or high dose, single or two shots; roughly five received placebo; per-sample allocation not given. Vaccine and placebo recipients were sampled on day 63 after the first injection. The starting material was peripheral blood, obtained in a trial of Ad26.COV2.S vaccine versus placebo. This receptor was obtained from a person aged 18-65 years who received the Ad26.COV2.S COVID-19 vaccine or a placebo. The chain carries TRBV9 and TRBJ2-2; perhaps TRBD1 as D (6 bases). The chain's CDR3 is CASSNRDTGELFF. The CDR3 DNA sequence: TGTGCCAGCAGCAACAGGGACACCGGGGAGCTGTTTTTT.